This TCR beta chain was profiled in a study of multiple sclerosis patients with progressive multifocal leukoencephalopathy. The study's findings and limits: Before and during natalizumab, the clones expanded at PML already existed.

Synthetic inline TR CDR3 controls covering all V-J pairings were spiked into each PCR. The assay was immunoSEQ multiplex PCR, and TCRdb's table has in-frame clones only and misses some. Of some 31,000 clones listed, 89% are singletons. With V trimmed by 2 bases and J by 6 bases, 2 bases remained unmatched. This CDR3 region has 13 residues. Germline V gene sequence: CDR1 MNHEY, CDR2 SVGAGI. Described time point: before natalizumab initiation. Comment on this clone: As yet, its antigen is unknown.

The genes are TRBV6-5 and TRBJ2-7; 9 bases map to TRBD1. The sample comprised PBMCs. The receptor was derived from a human donor with multiple sclerosis. This CDR3 is CASSYRQGGEQYF. For the CDR3, the DNA is TGTGCCAGCAGTTACCGACAGGGGGGCGAGCAGTACTTC.